These 20 T cell receptor beta chains share one sample of origin, sequenced in a study of blood T cells in healthy people across ages. Through a sample-barcoded 5' primer and a J-beta primer mix, a second PCR was run for about 7 to 12 cycles. TCRdb used MiXCR to reprocess the 5' RACE reads, holding one entry per CDR3 protein. The sample records 850,000 to 950,000 distinct CDR3 sequences, roughly 26% being singletons. The sample consisted of blood. These TCRs come from an elderly woman in good health.

The chain recombines TRBV20-1 with TRBJ2-7, with D unresolved. This CDR3 is 14 amino acids long. Germline CDR1 reads DFQATT; CDR2 reads SNEGSKA (reference sequence). The CDR3 here is CRATSDGLGNEQYF. DNA of the CDR3: TGCAGGGCGACTTCGGACGGTCTGGGCAATGAGCAGTACTTC.

This clonotype was picked up many times. The chain has TRBV20-1 and TRBJ2-3; 7 bases agree with TRBD2. J was trimmed by 1 base and V by 4 bases; bases with no gene match: 8. There are 15 residues in the CDR3. Germline V gene data show CDR1 as DFQATT and CDR2 as SNEGSKA (reference sequence). CDR3 residues: CSATTGTSGTDTQYF. The DNA for the CDR3 is TGCAGTGCTACCACCGGAACTAGCGGCACAGATACGCAGTATTTT.

This clonotype was counted many times. The chain is built from TRBV7-9 and TRBJ2-5; tentatively, D is TRBD2 (6 bases). Trimming removed 4 bases from V and 7 bases from J, with 7 bases in between. Germline CDR1 reads SEHNR; CDR2 reads FQNEAQ (reference sequence). This CDR3 contains 11 residues. The CDR3, as DNA: TGTGCCAGCAGCTACGGGGGGACCCAGTACTTC. Its protein product is CASSYGGTQYF.

This clonotype was recorded at least ten times. The gene calls are TRBV30 and TRBJ1-2; D is perhaps TRBD1 (6 bases). The CDR3 has 13 residues. Germline CDR1 GTSNPN, CDR2 SVGIG (reference sequence). V was clipped by 1 base and J by 5 bases, with 11 bases between them. CDR3 protein: CAWSAGVPYGYTF. DNA of the CDR3: TGTGCCTGGAGTGCAGGGGTTCCTTATGGCTACACCTTC.

The V gene is TRBV20-1, the J gene TRBJ1-2; D uncertain. This CDR3 is 11 amino acids long. The V end was cut by 3 bases, the J end by 5 bases, with 7 bases between. Germline V gene sequence: CDR1 DFQATT, CDR2 SNEGSKA (reference sequence). CDR3 amino acids: CSARVGYGYTF. The CDR3 bases are TGCAGTGCTAGGGTAGGGTATGGCTACACCTTC.

The chain carries TRBV18 and TRBJ2-3, with D perhaps TRBD1 or TRBD2 (5 bases each). The CDR3 is made up of 17 amino acids. Germline-derived CDR1 and CDR2 are KGHSH and LQKENI. Trimming shortened V by 3 bases and J by 10 bases, and 26 bases separated the two germline ends. CDR3 sequence reads: CASSPNSPRESAQAQYF. CDR3 DNA: TGTGCCAGCTCACCCAATTCTCCCAGGGAGAGTGCTCAAGCGCAGTATTTT.

Comment on this clonotype: Being one base from a much bigger clone, this may be a read error. V and J are TRBV6-5 and TRBJ2-5; D unresolved. V lost 0 bases and J 11 bases, leaving 22 bases between the germline ends. The germline gives CDR1 MNHEY, CDR2 SVGAGI. The CDR3 spans 16 residues. The CDR3 DNA reads TGTGCCAGCAGTTACTCGGCAGCGCGCCTCTACAATGAGCAGTACTTC. Translating it yields CASSYSAARLYNEQYF.

This clonotype was counted many times. The chain has TRBV5-1 and TRBJ2-4; 9 nucleotides match TRBD1. The V and J ends lost 0 bases and 6 bases, in that order; junction bases with no gene match: 13. The CDR3 sequence is 18 residues long. Germline CDR1 SGHRS, CDR2 YFSETQ. The CDR3 DNA is TGCGCCAGCAGCTTGGCACTGGGACAGGGAAAAATCGGAAACATTCAGTACTTC. This gives the protein CASSLALGQGKIGNIQYF.

This clonotype was counted only a few times. One end of the junction does not line up with germline, which may come from a read error. The chain joins TRBV6-1 to TRBJ2-5; 11 nucleotides agree with TRBD2. The germline gives CDR1 MNHNS, CDR2 SASEGT. The CDR3 loop spans 17 amino acids. The CDR3 DNA is TGTGCCTGCAGTACCCAGACTAGCGGGGTGTACCAAGAGACCCAGTACTTC. Its protein product is CACSTQTSGVYQETQYF.

Worth noting for this clonotype: A much larger clone differs by one base, so this may be a read error. V is TRBV20-1 and J is TRBJ2-7, with TRBD2 identical over 7 bases. Trimming took 5 bases from V and 7 from J; bases not matched to a gene: 11. Germline CDR1 DFQATT, CDR2 SNEGSKA (reference sequence). This CDR3 spans 13 amino acids. The CDR3 here is CSASIAGHNEQYF. DNA of the CDR3: TGCAGTGCTTCTATAGCGGGCCACAATGAGCAGTACTTC.

This clonotype was counted a few times. Just one base apart from a much larger clone, this may be a read error. This rearrangement joins TRBV12-3 or TRBV12-4 to TRBJ1-5, with TRBD1 as a possible D gene (5 bases). This CDR3 has 15 residues. Trimming cost V 5 bases and J 1 base, with 12 bases left between them. CDR3 residues: CASSTDGGSNQPQHF. The DNA of the CDR3 is TGTGCCAGCAGTACAGACGGGGGAAGCAATCAGCCCCAGCATTTT.

The gene calls are TRBV20-1 and TRBJ2-3, with D uncertain. The CDR3 is 15 residues long. V lost 2 bases and J 3 bases, leaving 15 bases between the germline ends. Germline assignment: CDR1 DFQATT and CDR2 SNEGSKA (reference sequence). The CDR3 region has the DNA TGCAGTGCTAGAATCTCCGGCACTTGGACAGATACGCAGTATTTT. Its protein is CSARISGTWTDTQYF.

For this clonotype: At one boundary the junction diverges from the germline segment, which might be a read error. The V and J genes are TRBV24-1 and TRBJ2-1; D gene uncertain. The CDR3 length is 14 residues. Germline assignment: CDR1 KGHDR and CDR2 SFDVKD. CDR3 sequence reads: CATSEPSSYNEQFF. CDR3 bases: TGTGCCACCAGTGAGCCCAGCTCCTACAACGAGCAGTTCTTC.

This chain joins TRBV7-2 and TRBJ1-1, with D possibly TRBD1 on 6 matching bases. V gave up 6 bases and J gave up 0 bases, with 14 bases separating them. Per germline, CDR1 SGHTA and CDR2 FQGNSA. This CDR3 has 15 residues. CDR3 sequence reads: CASSRGDAMNTEAFF. CDR3 DNA: TGTGCCAGCAGTAGGGGGGACGCTATGAACACTGAAGCTTTCTTT.

The rearrangement joins TRBV11-2 to TRBJ2-6; the D is unclear. The V end lost 5 bases, the J end lost 0 bases, and 8 bases lay between the germline ends. Germline V gene data show CDR1 as SGHAT and CDR2 as FQNNGV. The CDR3 runs to 15 residues. The CDR3, as DNA: TGTGCCAGCAGCCGAATTAACTCTGGGGCCAACGTCCTGACTTTC. This translates into CASSRINSGANVLTF.

In its sample, this clonotype was seen many times. The chain recombines TRBV20-1 with TRBJ2-4; 8 nucleotides match TRBD2. The CDR3 runs 14 residues. V lost 3 bases to trimming and J lost 0 bases; unmatched junction nucleotides: 1. Germline V gene lookup returns CDR1 DFQATT and CDR2 SNEGSKA (reference sequence). The CDR3 here is CSASSGAAKNIQYF. The CDR3 region has the DNA TGCAGTGCTAGTAGCGGGGCAGCCAAAAACATTCAGTACTTC.

A few counts support this clonotype. The CDR3 DNA is TGTGCCAGCAGCTTTTCCACTAGCGGCCCGGAGACCCAGTACTTC. As protein: CASSFSTSGPETQYF. The V call is TRBV11-2, the J call TRBJ2-5, with TRBD2 matching 8 bases. V was clipped by 3 bases and J by 5 bases; unmatched bases: 8. The germline gives CDR1 SGHAT, CDR2 FQNNGV. The CDR3 spans 15 residues.

Note on this clonotype: This clone may be a read error of a much larger clone one base away. The chain is built from TRBV9 and TRBJ2-5, with TRBD2 as a possible D gene (6 bases). From germline, CDR1 is SGDLS and CDR2 YYNGEE. Deletions cut 3 bases from V and 4 bases from J, with 10 bases between. CDR3 size: 13 residues. DNA of the CDR3: TGTGCCAGCAGCGGGGACTTACGAGAGACCCAGTACTTC. Translation: CASSGDLRETQYF.

Comments on this clonotype: A much bigger clone sits one base away, suggesting this may be a read error. The chain is built from TRBV6-1 and TRBJ2-5; TRBD1 agrees at 9 bases. Trimming took 7 bases from V and 11 from J; bases not matched to a gene: 11. The germline CDR1 and CDR2 sequences are MNHNS and SASEGT. The CDR3 is 13 amino acids. The CDR3 loop reads CASNGGTGFEQYF. The CDR3 coding sequence is TGTGCCAGCAATGGAGGGACAGGGTTTGAGCAGTACTTC.

The chain recombines TRBV7-3 with TRBJ1-2, with D possibly matching TRBD1 (6 bases). Germline V lookup: CDR1 SGHTA, CDR2 FQGTGA. Trimming stripped 5 bases from V and 0 bases from J, with 13 bases between. CDR3 size: 15 residues. The CDR3 nucleotides read TGTGCCAGCAGCCCACAGGACAGCGCTAACTATGGCTACACCTTC. It translates to CASSPQDSANYGYTF. Combining the CDR3 with reference TRBV7-3 and TRBJ1-2 gives the whole variable domain GAGVSQTPSNKVTEKGKYVELRCDPISGHTALYWYRQSLGQGPEFLIYFQGTGAADDSGLPNDRFFAVRPEGSVSTLKIQRTERGDSAVYLCASSPQDSANYGYTFGSGTRLTVV.